This TCR beta chain was retrieved from a study of blood T cell repertoires in COVID-19. This CDR3 is 13 amino acids long. The V gene lost 1 base and the J gene lost 7 bases, with 8 bases spanning the gap. Germline loops: CDR1 LGHNA, CDR2 YSLEER. Clones were read by immunoSEQ multiplex PCR, and TCRdb kept only the in-frame ones, dropping some. This table holds more than 50,000 clones, roughly 85% found once. V usage is TRBV4-3 and J usage is TRBJ2-1; weak D call: TRBD2 (5 bases). Sample: peripheral blood. The clonotype was recovered from a human donor in a cohort sampled during active COVID-19. DNA for the CDR3: TGCGCCAGCAGCCAAGGACGGGAAAATGAGCAGTTCTTC. It specifies CASSQGRENEQFF.